A single sample gave rise to the 20 T cell receptor beta chains below, sequenced in a study of T cells after somatic rescue of genetic block. Sequenced by immunoSEQ multiplex PCR; TCRdb stores in-frame clones only, minus some. The top ten hold roughly 1.4% of the sample, which has 95,000 to 120,000 clones, just over 90% seen once. The sequencing input was peripheral blood mononuclear cells (PBMCs). All receptors come from a young woman.

The J gene is TRBJ2-7, the V gene TRBV25-1, with D uncertain. Germline CDR1 MGHDK, CDR2 SYGVNS. The CDR3 covers 12 residues. V was trimmed by 10 bases and J by 1 base, leaving 11 bases between them. The DNA of the CDR3 is TGTGCCACCTCCAGGACGTCCTACGAGCAGTACTTC. Translation: CATSRTSYEQYF.

This sequence joins TRBV7-2 and TRBJ1-2; D call uncertain. CDR1 is SGHTA, CDR2 FQGNSA, per germline. V was cut by 0 bases and J by 2 bases, with 7 bases left in between. The CDR3 covers 14 residues. This CDR3 reads CASSLARINYGYTF. The CDR3 DNA sequence: TGTGCCAGCAGCTTAGCGAGGATAAACTATGGCTACACCTTC.

J is TRBJ1-2 and V is TRBV7-3, with TRBD1 identical over 7 bases. The CDR3 covers 16 residues. CDR1 SGHTA and CDR2 FQGTGA come from the germline V gene. V dropped 6 bases and J dropped 0; count of bases not matched to a gene: 10. For the CDR3, the DNA is TGTGCCAGCAGGAGGGGACAGACTGGGTCTAACTATGGCTACACCTTC. Encoded protein: CASRRGQTGSNYGYTF.

The rearrangement uses TRBV25-1 and TRBJ2-5; TRBD2 agrees at 8 bases. This CDR3 comprises 14 residues. CDR1 is MGHDK, CDR2 SYGVNS, per germline. The trim removed 7 bases at V and 1 base at J, leaving 5 bases unmatched. The CDR3 protein is CASKGGGTQETQYF. The CDR3 coding sequence is TGTGCCAGCAAGGGCGGGGGGACCCAAGAGACCCAGTACTTC.

The CDR3 loop reads CASSLDGEDTQYF. CDR3 coding DNA: TGTGCCAGTAGTCTCGATGGGGAAGATACGCAGTATTTT. V gene TRBV19 combines with J gene TRBJ2-3; no definite D call. Between the trimmed V and J ends, which lost 5 bases and 5 bases, there was a span of 11 bases. This CDR3 comprises 13 residues. Germline V CDR1 and CDR2: LNHDA, SQIVND (reference sequence).

The chain employs TRBV28 and TRBJ1-4; maybe TRBD1 (5 bases). Between the trimmed V and J ends, which lost 4 bases and 3 bases, there was a span of 18 bases. In germline, CDR1 is MDHEN, CDR2 SYDVKM. There are 17 residues in the CDR3. DNA for the CDR3: TGTGCCAGCAGTTCCCCAGGCGACCAGGGATCTAATGAAAAACTGTTTTTT. Amino acid sequence: CASSSPGDQGSNEKLFF.

DNA for the CDR3: TGTGCCAGCAGTTACAGACTAGCGGGGGGGCAAGAGACCCAGTACTTC. Protein sequence: CASSYRLAGGQETQYF. The rearrangement links TRBV6-6 to TRBJ2-5, with TRBD2 identical over 14 bases. V was pared by 2 bases and J by 2 bases, with 1 base of the junction left unmatched. The CDR3 length is 16 residues. The V gene's germline CDR1 is MNHNY and CDR2 SVGAGI (reference sequence).

V and J are TRBV7-2 and TRBJ2-7, with 8 nucleotides matching TRBD1. V shed 6 bases and J 2 bases; nucleotides not matched to a gene: 6. Germline loops: CDR1 SGHTA, CDR2 FQGNSA. The CDR3 runs 14 residues. The CDR3 sequence is CASSFDRGPYEQYF. In nucleotides, the CDR3 is TGTGCCAGCAGTTTTGACAGGGGCCCCTACGAGCAGTACTTC.

This chain uses TRBV7-3 with TRBJ1-6; the match to TRBD1 covers 9 bases. V lost 6 bases, J lost 5 bases, and 8 bases stayed unmatched. Germline V CDR1 and CDR2: SGHTA, FQGTGA. The CDR3 loop spans 16 amino acids. DNA of the CDR3: TGTGCCAGCAGTCTAAAATGGGACAGGGATAATTCACCCCTCCACTTT. As protein: CASSLKWDRDNSPLHF.

The J gene is TRBJ1-3, the V gene TRBV6-5, with a tentative D call TRBD1 (5 bases). Germline V gene lookup returns CDR1 MNHEY and CDR2 SVGAGI. The CDR3 sequence is 14 residues long. The ends were cut back, 8 bases at V and 2 bases at J, with 13 bases in the middle. CDR3: CASRLGGPGNTIYF. The CDR3 DNA is TGTGCCAGCCGCCTGGGGGGTCCTGGAAACACCATATATTTT.

This sequence joins TRBV9 and TRBJ2-1, with TRBD1 as a possible D gene (5 bases). V was pared by 4 bases and J by 7 bases, with 15 bases between. Germline assignment: CDR1 SGDLS and CDR2 YYNGEE. This CDR3 is built from 14 residues. The CDR3 loop reads CASSPRQGLNEQFF. The CDR3 DNA reads as TGTGCCAGCAGCCCCCGGCAGGGCCTTAATGAGCAGTTCTTC.

This chain connects TRBV5-1 to TRBJ1-3; D remains unclear. The length of the CDR3 is 12 residues. From germline, CDR1 is SGHRS and CDR2 YFSETQ. V was cut by 3 bases and J by 3 bases, with 4 bases left in between. CDR3: CASSWDGNTIYF. For the CDR3, the DNA is TGCGCCAGCAGCTGGGATGGAAACACCATATATTTT.

This sequence joins TRBV19 and TRBJ1-5; tentatively, D is TRBD1 (5 bases). The CDR3 contains 15 residues. Trimming took off 6 bases at V and 6 bases at J, with 18 bases between the two ends. Germline V gene data show CDR1 as LNHDA and CDR2 as SQIVND (reference sequence). The CDR3 region is CASRDLGRGGQPQHF. The CDR3 region has the DNA TGTGCCAGTAGGGACCTCGGGAGGGGAGGTCAGCCCCAGCATTTT.

This rearrangement joins TRBV27 to TRBJ1-3; unclear D gene. Trimming cost V 6 bases and J 0 bases, with 12 bases left between them. The CDR3 covers 15 residues. CDR1 MNHEY and CDR2 SMNVEV come from the germline V gene (reference sequence). CDR3 nucleotides: TGTGCCAGCAGGCGGCGGCCATCCTCTGGAAACACCATATATTTT. As protein: CASRRRPSSGNTIYF.

The chain recombines TRBV4-3 with TRBJ2-2; a possible D gene is TRBD1 (5 bases). V gave up 3 bases and J gave up 4 bases, with 12 bases separating them. CDR1 is LGHNA, CDR2 YSLEER, per germline. CDR3 size: 15 residues. CDR3 nucleotide sequence: TGCGCCAGCAGCCAGGGTAGGGGATTCACCGGGGAGCTGTTTTTT. Its translation: CASSQGRGFTGELFF.

The gene calls are TRBV7-2 and TRBJ2-5, with 7 bases that match TRBD1. Looked up from germline, CDR1 is SGHTA and CDR2 is FQGNSA. Germline trimming cut 5 bases from V and 2 bases from J; bases unmatched to any gene: 8. The CDR3 covers 15 residues. In DNA form, the CDR3 reads TGTGCCAGCAGCCGTTCGACAGGGCCACAAGAGACCCAGTACTTC. Residues: CASSRSTGPQETQYF.

This chain joins TRBV7-3 and TRBJ2-1; the D is unclear. The V gene lost 2 bases and the J gene lost 7 bases, with 9 bases spanning the gap. The germline CDR1 and CDR2 sequences are SGHTA and FQGTGA. The CDR3 is 13 residues long. CDR3: CASSLLVGNEQFF. CDR3 sequence (DNA): TGTGCCAGCAGCTTACTGGTGGGGAATGAGCAGTTCTTC.

The V call is TRBV19, the J call TRBJ2-5; D ambiguous. This CDR3 comprises 13 residues. With 5 bases removed from V and 6 bases from J, the gap between germline ends came to 13 bases. In germline, CDR1 is LNHDA, CDR2 SQIVND (reference sequence). The CDR3 spells CASSVTLGKTQYF. In DNA, the CDR3 is TGTGCCAGTAGTGTCACATTGGGGAAGACCCAGTACTTC.

The rearrangement joins TRBV5-8 to TRBJ1-2; D uncertain. In germline, CDR1 is SGHTS, CDR2 YDEGEE. The length of the CDR3 is 14 residues. The V end was cut by 1 base, the J end by 6 bases, with 13 bases between. CDR3 DNA sequence: TGTGCCAGCAGCTTGACAGTGCATAGGCATGGCTACACCTTC. It specifies CASSLTVHRHGYTF.

The V call is TRBV9, the J call TRBJ2-2; D is possibly TRBD1 (5 bases). CDR3 size: 14 residues. Germline loops: CDR1 SGDLS, CDR2 YYNGEE. V was shortened by 4 bases and J by 7 bases, with 14 bases between the two germline ends. CDR3 coding DNA: TGTGCCAGCAGCCCCCAGGGATTAGGCGGGGAGCTGTTTTTT. It encodes CASSPQGLGGELFF. Supplemented by reference TRBV9 and TRBJ2-2, the full variable domain reads DSGVTQTPKHLITATGQRVTLRCSPRSGDLSVYWYQQSLDQGLQFLIQYYNGEERAKGNILERFSAQQFPDLHSELNLSSLELGDSALYFCASSPQGLGGELFFGEGSRLTVL.